Below are 18 T cell receptor beta chains sequenced from a single sample in a study of T cell changes during pregnancy in multiple sclerosis. Here immunoSEQ multiplex PCR was the method, and the copy in TCRdb shows in-frame clones only, minus some. Of 40,000 or so clones listed, 90% are singletons. The source material was CD4+ T cells from peripheral blood mononuclear cells, sampled in the first trimester of pregnancy. The receptors shown here come from a female donor in good health, enrolled as a control in a pregnancy study.

The genes are TRBV30 and TRBJ1-4, with D perhaps matching TRBD1 (6 bases). Germline CDR1 reads GTSNPN; CDR2 reads SVGIG (reference sequence). The germline V and J ends were trimmed by 3 bases and 8 bases, with 13 bases remaining between them. The CDR3 has 13 residues. In nucleotides, the CDR3 is TGTGCCTGGAGCCTTAGGGGGGGCGAAAAACTGTTTTTT. Translating gives CAWSLRGGEKLFF. Combining the CDR3 with reference TRBV30 and TRBJ1-4 gives the whole variable domain SQTIHQWPATLVQPVGSPLSLECTVEGTSNPNLYWYRQAAGRGLQLLFYSVGIGQISSEVPQNLSASRPQDRQFILSSKKLLLSDSGFYLCAWSLRGGEKLFFGSGTQLSVL.

This clone was seen more than once but under ten times. This chain links TRBV28 with TRBJ1-6; TRBD1 matches at 8 bases. The germline CDR1 and CDR2 sequences are MDHEN and SYDVKM. The junction had 10 bases not matched to a gene; V was cut back by 2 bases and J by 13 bases. This CDR3 region has 15 residues. CDR3 bases: TGTGCCAGCAGTTTACGACAGGGGCTATGGGCTCCCCTCCACTTT. It translates to CASSLRQGLWAPLHF.

This clone came up once. The chain recombines TRBV18 with TRBJ2-1; 8 nucleotides line up with TRBD1. The ends lost 4 bases at V and 6 bases at J; junction bases unmatched: 8. Germline CDR1 and CDR2: KGHSH and LQKENI. This CDR3 contains 15 residues. CDR3 in amino acids: CASSLRQGAVNEQFF. The CDR3 nucleotides read TGTGCCAGCTCACTGCGGCAGGGGGCAGTCAATGAGCAGTTCTTC. Full variable domain (outside the CDR3, taken from reference TRBV18 and TRBJ2-1): NAGVMQNPRHLVRRRGQEARLRCSPMKGHSHVYWYRQLPEEGLKFMVYLQKENIIDESGMPKERFSAEFPKEGPSILRIQQVVRGDSAAYFCASSLRQGAVNEQFFGPGTRLTVL.

The V and J genes are TRBV5-5 and TRBJ2-2; maybe TRBD2 (6 bases). Trimming took 2 bases from V and 4 from J, leaving 9 bases between them. The CDR3 has 14 amino acids. The germline V gene encodes CDR1 SGHKS and CDR2 YYEKEE (reference sequence). The CDR3 here is CASSFGTFTGELFF. CDR3 bases: TGTGCCAGCAGCTTCGGGACTTTCACCGGGGAGCTGTTTTTT.

This clone was counted once. CDR3: CASTKTGDRGYTF. The CDR3 DNA follows: TGTGCCAGTACGAAGACAGGGGATCGTGGCTACACCTTC. V usage is TRBV19 and J usage is TRBJ1-2; TRBD1 aligns across 8 bases. Germline loops: CDR1 LNHDA, CDR2 SQIVND (reference sequence). The V and J ends lost 7 bases and 7 bases, in that order; junction bases with no gene match: 8. The CDR3 covers 13 residues.

V gene TRBV7-2 combines with J gene TRBJ2-1; 7 positions agree with TRBD2. After removal of 4 bases from V and 4 bases from J, the junction contained 4 bases not matched to a gene. From germline, CDR1 is SGHTA and CDR2 FQGNSA. The CDR3 totals 14 residues. The CDR3 sequence: CASSSGTTYNEQFF. CDR3 nucleotides: TGTGCCAGCAGCTCCGGGACTACATACAATGAGCAGTTCTTC.

This chain links TRBV7-9 with TRBJ1-1; the D gene is possibly TRBD1 (5 bases). The germline V gene encodes CDR1 SEHNR and CDR2 FQNEAQ (reference sequence). The CDR3 runs to 13 residues. Trimming shortened V by 3 bases and J by 1 base, and 6 bases separated the two germline ends. The CDR3 DNA sequence: TGTGCCAGCAGCTTGCAGGGGAACACTGAAGCTTTCTTT. Translated, it gives CASSLQGNTEAFF.

This clone was seen only once. The V call is TRBV7-8, the J call TRBJ2-2; 8 positions match TRBD2. Germline CDR1 SGHVS, CDR2 FQNEAQ. CDR3 size: 15 residues. The ends lost 2 bases at V and 5 bases at J; junction bases unmatched: 4. This CDR3 is CASSLRGGVTGELFF. The DNA for the CDR3 is TGTGCCAGCAGCTTACGGGGGGGGGTGACCGGGGAGCTGTTTTTT.

This chain connects TRBV5-1 to TRBJ2-5, with a tentative D call TRBD1 (5 bases). The CDR3 has 14 amino acids. The germline CDR1 and CDR2 sequences are SGHRS and YFSETQ. V was clipped by 4 bases and J by 2 bases, with 12 bases between them. This CDR3 reads CASSTPRGQETQYF. CDR3 DNA: TGCGCCAGCAGCACCCCTAGGGGTCAAGAGACCCAGTACTTC.

This rearrangement joins TRBV4-2 to TRBJ2-1; 10 nucleotides match TRBD2. The CDR3 loop spans 16 amino acids. Germline lookup yields CDR1 LGHNA and CDR2 YNFKEQ. Germline trimming cut 2 bases from V and 4 bases from J; bases unmatched to any gene: 5. CDR3 bases: TGTGCCAGCAGCCAACAGCTAGCGGGGGCTTACAATGAGCAGTTCTTC. Translated: CASSQQLAGAYNEQFF.

This chain uses TRBV2 with TRBJ2-1; possible D gene TRBD1, 6 bases. This CDR3 is built from 12 residues. Germline V gene sequence: CDR1 SNHLY, CDR2 FYNNEI. Trimming cost V 5 bases and J 4 bases, with 6 bases left between them. CDR3: CASSRGYNEQFF. The DNA of the CDR3 is TGTGCCAGCAGTAGGGGGTACAATGAGCAGTTCTTC.

CDR3 loop: CASSRGNGQETQYF. The CDR3 bases are TGTGCCAGCAGCCGGGGTAACGGCCAAGAGACCCAGTACTTC. The chain recombines TRBV6-5 with TRBJ2-5, with a weak D call TRBD2 (5 bases). V was shortened by 6 bases and J by 1 base, with 12 bases between the two germline ends. CDR1 MNHEY and CDR2 SVGAGI come from the germline V gene. This CDR3 spans 14 amino acids.

This clone is a singleton in its sample. The chain links TRBV19 to TRBJ1-3, with 7 bases lining up with TRBD1. Germline V gives CDR1 LNHDA, CDR2 SQIVND (reference sequence). The trim removed 8 bases at V and 0 bases at J, leaving 10 bases unmatched. The CDR3 extends over 16 amino acids. The CDR3 DNA reads as TGTGCCAGTGTACAGGGGCCGGGTTCCTCTGGAAACACCATATATTTT. Its translation: CASVQGPGSSGNTIYF.

The chain carries TRBV6-5 and TRBJ2-3, with TRBD1 matching 9 bases. Trimming took 2 bases from V and 0 from J; bases not matched to a gene: 3. Germline V gene sequence: CDR1 MNHEY, CDR2 SVGAGI. This CDR3 is built from 16 residues. The CDR3 DNA reads TGTGCCAGCAGTTACACAGGGACAGGGAGCACAGATACGCAGTATTTT. It specifies CASSYTGTGSTDTQYF.

The rearrangement links TRBV28 to TRBJ1-2; a weak D match, TRBD1 (5 bases). In germline, CDR1 is MDHEN, CDR2 SYDVKM. CDR3 length: 17 amino acids. Trimming shortened V by 6 bases and J by 4 bases, and 24 bases separated the two germline ends. The CDR3 coding sequence is TGTGCCAGCAGCCCGACGTTGGGGGGGGGTGGTGGCTATGGCTACACCTTC. It is translated as CASSPTLGGGGGYGYTF.

The V gene is TRBV4-3, the J gene TRBJ1-2; D ambiguous. The length of the CDR3 is 15 residues. V was cut by 1 base and J by 3 bases, with 12 bases left in between. The V gene's germline CDR1 is LGHNA and CDR2 YSLEER. CDR3 sequence reads: CASSQGAQRYYGYTF. Written as DNA, the CDR3 is TGCGCCAGCAGCCAAGGGGCGCAACGTTACTATGGCTACACCTTC.

This chain links TRBV7-6 with TRBJ2-1; 15 positions match TRBD2. Germline V gene data show CDR1 as SGHVS and CDR2 as FNYEAQ. V lost 0 bases, J lost 15 bases, and 9 bases stayed unmatched. CDR3 size: 16 residues. This chain's CDR3 is CASSLALWTSGGAMFF. CDR3 bases: TGTGCCAGCAGCTTAGCGCTGTGGACTAGCGGGGGGGCAATGTTCTTC. Using reference TRBV7-6 and TRBJ2-1 for the parts outside the CDR3, the full variable domain is GAGVSQSPRYKVTKRGQDVALRCDPISGHVSLYWYRQALGQGPEFLTYFNYEAQQDKSGLPNDRFSAERPEGSISTLTIQRTEQRDSAMYRCASSLALWTSGGAMFFGPGTRLTVL.

This rearrangement joins TRBV18 to TRBJ1-1, with D possibly being TRBD1 (6 bases). Trimming removed 2 bases at V and 9 bases at J, with 13 bases between. The germline V gene encodes CDR1 KGHSH and CDR2 LQKENI. The CDR3 loop spans 13 amino acids. The CDR3 protein is CASSPESDRKAFF. CDR3 DNA sequence: TGTGCCAGCTCACCAGAAAGTGACAGGAAAGCTTTCTTT. Using reference TRBV18 and TRBJ1-1 for the parts outside the CDR3, the full variable domain is NAGVMQNPRHLVRRRGQEARLRCSPMKGHSHVYWYRQLPEEGLKFMVYLQKENIIDESGMPKERFSAEFPKEGPSILRIQQVVRGDSAAYFCASSPESDRKAFFGQGTRLTVV.